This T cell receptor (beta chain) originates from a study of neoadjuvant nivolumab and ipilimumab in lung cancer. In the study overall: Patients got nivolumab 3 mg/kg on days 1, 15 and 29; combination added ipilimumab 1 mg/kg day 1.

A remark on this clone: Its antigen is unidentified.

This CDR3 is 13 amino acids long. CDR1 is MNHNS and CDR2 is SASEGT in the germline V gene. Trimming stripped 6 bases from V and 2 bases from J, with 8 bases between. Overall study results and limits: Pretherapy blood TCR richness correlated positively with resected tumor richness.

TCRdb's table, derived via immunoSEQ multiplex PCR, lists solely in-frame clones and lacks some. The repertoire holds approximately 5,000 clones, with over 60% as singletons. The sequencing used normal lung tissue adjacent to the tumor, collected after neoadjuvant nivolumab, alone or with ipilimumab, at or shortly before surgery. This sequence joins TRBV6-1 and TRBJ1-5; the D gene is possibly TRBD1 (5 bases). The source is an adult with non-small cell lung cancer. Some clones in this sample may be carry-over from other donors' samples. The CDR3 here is CASSRAGNQPQHF. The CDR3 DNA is TGTGCCAGCAGCAGGGCAGGCAATCAGCCCCAGCATTTT.